These 4 T cell receptor beta chains were all obtained from the same sample, sequenced in a study of OX40 agonist ivuxolimab in advanced cancers. Profiled with immunoSEQ multiplex PCR; TCRdb holds only in-frame clones, not every one. The sample consists of about 51,000 clones, 80% to 85% of them appearing once. The sequencing used CD4+ or CD8+ T cells sorted from blood, collected in a trial of the OX40 agonist ivuxolimab. The source is an adult with an advanced solid tumor such as melanoma, head and neck, liver or kidney cancer.

The chain recombines TRBV5-1 with TRBJ1-4, with D possibly matching TRBD1 (5 bases). Germline CDR1 is SGHRS and CDR2 is YFSETQ. This CDR3 comprises 15 residues. Trimming left V 4 bases short and J 2 bases short, with 12 bases between. The CDR3 spells CASSPGLATNEKLFF. The CDR3 coding sequence is TGCGCCAGCAGCCCAGGGTTAGCTACTAATGAAAAACTGTTTTTT. The full variable domain, with the rest looked up from reference TRBV5-1 and TRBJ1-4, is KAGVTQTPRYLIKTRGQQVTLSCSPISGHRSVSWYQQTPGQGLQFLFEYFSETQRNKGNFPGRFSGRQFSNSRSEMNVSTLELGDSALYLCASSPGLATNEKLFFGSGTQLSVL.

The chain employs TRBV10-3 and TRBJ2-1, with 13 positions matching TRBD2. CDR3 length: 15 residues. The V and J ends lost 6 bases and 8 bases, in that order; junction bases with no gene match: 7. Germline V lookup: CDR1 ENHRY, CDR2 SYGVKD. For the CDR3, the DNA is TGTGCCATCAGCCCGACTAGCGGGGGGACGGATGAGCAGTTCTTC. It translates to CAISPTSGGTDEQFF.

The chain combines TRBV5-1 with TRBJ2-7; 11 nucleotides align to TRBD2. V was clipped by 6 bases and J by 3 bases; unmatched bases: 8. CDR1 and CDR2 from the germline V gene are SGHRS and YFSETQ. The CDR3 contains 15 residues. The CDR3 here is CASTPGSGGDYEQYF. In nucleotides, the CDR3 is TGCGCCAGCACCCCAGGTAGCGGGGGGGACTACGAGCAGTACTTC.

This chain uses TRBV5-1 with TRBJ1-2, with 8 bases matching TRBD1. J lost 2 bases, V lost 4 bases, and 10 bases had no gene match. The CDR3 contains 16 residues. From germline, CDR1 is SGHRS and CDR2 YFSETQ. The CDR3 is CASSPGTGGPNYGYTF. CDR3 sequence (DNA): TGCGCCAGCAGCCCCGGGACAGGAGGACCCAACTATGGCTACACCTTC.